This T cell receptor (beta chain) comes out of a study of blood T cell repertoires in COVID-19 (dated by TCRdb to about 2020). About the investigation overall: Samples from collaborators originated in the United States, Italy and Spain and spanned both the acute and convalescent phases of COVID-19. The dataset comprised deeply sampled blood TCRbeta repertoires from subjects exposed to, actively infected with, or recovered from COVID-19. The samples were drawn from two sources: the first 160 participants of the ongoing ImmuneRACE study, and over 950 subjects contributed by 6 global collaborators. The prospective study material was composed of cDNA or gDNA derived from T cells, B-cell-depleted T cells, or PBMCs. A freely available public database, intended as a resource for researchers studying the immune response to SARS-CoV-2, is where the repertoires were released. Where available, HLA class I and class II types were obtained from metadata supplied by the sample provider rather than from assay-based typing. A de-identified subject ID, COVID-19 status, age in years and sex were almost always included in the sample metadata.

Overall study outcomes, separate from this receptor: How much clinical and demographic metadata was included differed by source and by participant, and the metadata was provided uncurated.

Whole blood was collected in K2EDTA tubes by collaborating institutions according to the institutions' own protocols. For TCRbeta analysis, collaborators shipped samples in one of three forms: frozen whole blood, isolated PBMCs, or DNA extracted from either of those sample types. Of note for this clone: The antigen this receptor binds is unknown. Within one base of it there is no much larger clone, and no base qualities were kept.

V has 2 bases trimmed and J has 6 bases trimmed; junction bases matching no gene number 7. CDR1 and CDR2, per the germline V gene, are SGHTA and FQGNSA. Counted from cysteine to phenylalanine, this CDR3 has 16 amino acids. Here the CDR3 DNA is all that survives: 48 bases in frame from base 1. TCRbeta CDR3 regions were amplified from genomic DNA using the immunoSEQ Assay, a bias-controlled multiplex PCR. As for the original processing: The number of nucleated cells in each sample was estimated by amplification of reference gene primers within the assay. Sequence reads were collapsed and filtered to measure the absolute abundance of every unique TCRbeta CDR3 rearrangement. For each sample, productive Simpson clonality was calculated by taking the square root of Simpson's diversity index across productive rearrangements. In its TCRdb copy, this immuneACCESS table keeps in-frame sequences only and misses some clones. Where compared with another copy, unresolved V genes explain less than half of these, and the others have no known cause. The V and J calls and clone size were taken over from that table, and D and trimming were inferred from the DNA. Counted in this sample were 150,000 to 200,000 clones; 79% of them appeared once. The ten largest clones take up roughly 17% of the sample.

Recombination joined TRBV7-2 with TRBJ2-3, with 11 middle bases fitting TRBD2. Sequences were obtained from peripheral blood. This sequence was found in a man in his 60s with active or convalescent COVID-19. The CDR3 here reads CASSLPLAGGSDTQYF. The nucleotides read TGTGCCAGCAGCTTACCGCTAGCGGGGGGCTCGGATACGCAGTATTTT.